This entry is about one T cell receptor (beta chain). Antigen unknown. Primers used in a second PCR of roughly 6 to 12 cycles were a sample-barcoded 5' primer and a J-beta primer mix. TCRdb processed the 5' RACE reads anew with MiXCR; each CDR3 protein has one entry. Altogether 2 million or so distinct CDR3 sequences are present, 40% to 55% being singletons, with the ten largest covering approximately 2.1%. These data come from a study of blood T cells in healthy people across ages. Study-level findings and limits: While age rose, TCR beta diversity per million T cells dropped in a roughly linear way.

The germline CDR1 and CDR2 sequences are DFQATT and SNEGSKA (reference sequence). The CDR3 extends over 13 amino acids. This clonotype was sampled from a woman aged 40 to 49 in good health. The chain employs TRBV20-1 and TRBJ1-1; unclear D gene. Sequenced input: blood. The CDR3 DNA reads TGCAGACCTATCGGGGTGCTCAACACTGAAGCTTTCTTT. Its translation: CRPIGVLNTEAFF.